Below, 11 T cell receptor beta chains from the same sample are listed, as sequenced in a study of blood T cell repertoires in COVID-19. Clones were read by immunoSEQ multiplex PCR, and TCRdb kept only the in-frame ones, dropping some. The data contain roughly 250,000 clones, about 88% of them singletons. The sequenced sample was peripheral blood. Receptors originate from a woman in her thirties or forties who had recovered from COVID-19.

The chain joins TRBV30 to TRBJ2-3; perhaps TRBD1 as D (6 bases). The CDR3 covers 14 residues. Germline V gene data show CDR1 as GTSNPN and CDR2 as SVGIG (reference sequence). The V gene lost 2 bases and the J gene lost 0 bases, with 9 bases spanning the gap. The CDR3 sequence is CAWSPGHSTDTQYF. CDR3 bases: TGTGCCTGGAGTCCGGGACATAGCACAGATACGCAGTATTTT. Full variable domain (remainder filled in from reference TRBV30 and TRBJ2-3): SQTIHQWPATLVQPVGSPLSLECTVEGTSNPNLYWYRQAAGRGLQLLFYSVGIGQISSEVPQNLSASRPQDRQFILSSKKLLLSDSGFYLCAWSPGHSTDTQYFGPGTRLTVL.

This rearrangement joins TRBV6-5 to TRBJ1-6; D is perhaps TRBD1 (6 bases). The CDR3 is 12 amino acids. Germline V lookup: CDR1 MNHEY, CDR2 SVGAGI. The CDR3 bases are TGTGCAGAGGGGGTGGGGAAATCACCCCTCCACTTT. Translating gives CAEGVGKSPLHF.

This chain uses TRBV2 with TRBJ2-1, with D perhaps TRBD2 (6 bases). Trimming took off 5 bases at V and 6 bases at J, with 17 bases between the two ends. Germline CDR1 is SNHLY and CDR2 is FYNNEI. The CDR3 covers 15 residues. The chain's CDR3 is CASSKVRSGGNEQFF. As DNA, the CDR3 is TGTGCCAGCAGTAAAGTACGGTCCGGGGGCAATGAGCAGTTCTTC.

The V gene is TRBV6-5, the J gene TRBJ2-3; TRBD1 might be the D (6 bases). The CDR3 has 13 residues. Deletions cut 10 bases from V and 6 bases from J, with 17 bases between. In germline, CDR1 is MNHEY, CDR2 SVGAGI. The DNA for the CDR3 is TGTGCCACAGGGGACGCTGGGCGGGATACGCAGTATTTT. It encodes CATGDAGRDTQYF.

This clone was seen more than once but under ten times. The chain couples TRBV19 to TRBJ1-2, with a tentative D call TRBD1 (5 bases). V lost 3 bases, J lost 1 base, and 12 bases lay in between. CDR1 is LNHDA and CDR2 is SQIVND in the germline V gene (reference sequence). The CDR3 has 15 amino acids. The CDR3: CASSIIPGGNYGYTF. The CDR3 nucleotides read TGTGCCAGTAGTATTATACCCGGGGGTAACTATGGCTACACCTTC.

The CDR3 region is CASSVGGTDKVEKLFF. In DNA form, the CDR3 reads TGTGCCAGCAGCGTAGGAGGGACTGATAAGGTGGAAAAACTGTTTTTT. This chain connects TRBV9 to TRBJ1-4; weak D call: TRBD1 (5 bases). Germline V lookup: CDR1 SGDLS, CDR2 YYNGEE. The ends were cut back, 0 bases at V and 8 bases at J, with 17 bases in the middle. There are 16 residues in the CDR3.

This chain links TRBV12-3 or TRBV12-4 with TRBJ2-7; D gene unclear. This CDR3 is built from 13 residues. With 3 bases removed from V and 0 bases from J, the gap between germline ends came to 6 bases. CDR3 amino acids: CASSLLSSYEQYF. DNA of the CDR3: TGTGCCAGCAGTTTGCTCAGCTCCTACGAGCAGTACTTC.

The chain uses TRBV11-3 and TRBJ2-7, with TRBD1 matching over 8 bases. CDR1 is SGHNT, CDR2 YENEEA, per germline. J was trimmed by 3 bases and V by 4 bases; bases with no gene match: 8. The CDR3 consists of 15 residues. The CDR3 DNA reads as TGTGCCAGCAGCTCGGAAGGACAGGGAATCTACGAGCAGTACTTC. The encoded protein is CASSSEGQGIYEQYF. The full variable domain, its missing parts supplied by reference TRBV11-3 and TRBJ2-7, is EAGVVQSPRYKIIEKKQPVAFWCNPISGHNTLYWYLQNLGQGPELLIRYENEEAVDDSQLPKDRFSAERLKGVDSTLKIQPAELGDSAVYLCASSSEGQGIYEQYFGPGTRLTVT.

In its sample, this clone was seen a few times. The chain carries TRBV27 and TRBJ2-7; TRBD2 matches 11 bases. The CDR3 sequence is 15 residues long. Trimming took 4 bases from V and 2 from J; bases not matched to a gene: 4. Germline V CDR1 and CDR2: MNHEY, SMNVEV (reference sequence). The CDR3 here is CASSSTSGGPYEQYF. The CDR3 DNA sequence: TGTGCCAGCAGTTCCACTAGCGGGGGTCCCTACGAGCAGTACTTC.

V gene TRBV5-1 combines with J gene TRBJ1-2; 7 bases fit TRBD1. The length of the CDR3 is 13 residues. Germline loops: CDR1 SGHRS, CDR2 YFSETQ. After removal of 4 bases from V and 8 bases from J, the junction contained 8 bases not matched to a gene. CDR3 nucleotides: TGCGCCAGCAGCGCCCTAAGGGGGCAGGGCTACACCTTC. This translates into CASSALRGQGYTF.

This chain joins TRBV7-9 and TRBJ2-7; 11 bases agree with TRBD2. CDR1 is SEHNR and CDR2 is FQNEAQ in the germline V gene (reference sequence). CDR3 size: 14 residues. Losses at the gene ends were 4 bases for V and 6 bases for J; bases not matched to a gene: 5. The CDR3, as DNA: TGTGCCAGCAGCTACACTAGCGGGAGATTCGAGCAGTACTTC. Amino acid sequence: CASSYTSGRFEQYF.